This TCR beta chain was recorded in a study of T-cell memory formation after mild COVID-19. Study-wide points: Among clones contracting day 15 to 85, CD4/CD8 was balanced, whereas later expanders leaned CD4+.

TCRdb used MiXCR to reprocess the 5' RACE reads, holding one entry per CDR3 protein. Of some 320,000 distinct CDR3 sequences in the sample, 14% were seen once. This clonotype was counted at least ten times. Its antigen is undetermined. CDR3 length: 15 amino acids. The V end was cut by 7 bases, the J end by 0 bases, with 13 bases between. Germline assignment: CDR1 MNHEY and CDR2 SVGAGI. J is TRBJ1-3 and V is TRBV6-5, with D possibly being TRBD1 (5 bases). The sequence was collected from a man in his late teens or twenties who had mild COVID-19 (a few samples of this study predate the infection). Cell type and time point are not known. What was sequenced was PBMCs or a T cell subset sorted from them (not recorded which). The CDR3 sequence is CASTPSGGSGNTIYF. The DNA for the CDR3 is TGTGCCAGCACCCCGTCCGGGGGCTCTGGAAACACCATATATTTT.